This passage covers 17 T cell receptor beta chains from one sample sequenced in a study of PD-L1 blockade in urothelial cancer. This table comes from immunoSEQ multiplex PCR, and its TCRdb copy is limited to in-frame clones, with some not included. Of about 43,000 clones listed, about 88% are singletons. The sample in question was PBMCs, obtained around atezolizumab (anti-PD-L1) treatment. Receptors were obtained from a woman aged 60-75 years with urothelial cancer.

CDR3 nucleotide sequence: TGTGCCAGCAGTTTATTGCGGGGGCCACGCGGGGACCTTAGCACAGATACGCAGTATTTT. Residues: CASSLLRGPRGDLSTDTQYF. The chain employs TRBV28 and TRBJ2-3, with D maybe TRBD2 (7 bases). Germline V lookup: CDR1 MDHEN, CDR2 SYDVKM. The CDR3 spans 20 residues. The V end was cut by 1 base, the J end by 0 bases, with 23 bases between.

The rearrangement links TRBV7-9 to TRBJ2-1; the D is unclear. Germline values: CDR1 SEHNR, CDR2 FQNEAQ (reference sequence). With 5 bases removed from V and 7 bases from J, the gap between germline ends came to 9 bases. This CDR3 is 12 amino acids long. The CDR3: CASSPGLNEQFF. The CDR3 bases are TGTGCCAGCAGCCCCGGTCTGAATGAGCAGTTCTTC.

The chain joins TRBV2 to TRBJ2-7; D may be TRBD2 (5 bases). Trimming took off 8 bases at V and 3 bases at J, with 5 bases between the two ends. The CDR3 is made up of 10 amino acids. CDR1 SNHLY and CDR2 FYNNEI come from the germline V gene. The CDR3 DNA reads as TGTGCCAGCGGACTCTACGAGCAGTACTTC. Protein product: CASGLYEQYF.

The chain carries TRBV6-1 and TRBJ2-7; D is uncertain. The V gene's germline CDR1 is MNHNS and CDR2 SASEGT. The CDR3 has 13 amino acids. V was clipped by 4 bases and J by 0 bases, with 7 bases between them. This chain's CDR3 is CASSGLSSYEQYF. CDR3 coding DNA: TGTGCCAGCAGTGGACTGAGCTCCTACGAGCAGTACTTC.

V usage is TRBV18 and J usage is TRBJ2-1; D may be TRBD1 (5 bases). This CDR3 spans 15 amino acids. Germline assignment: CDR1 KGHSH and CDR2 LQKENI. V lost 2 bases, J lost 7 bases, and 15 bases lay in between. In nucleotides, the CDR3 is TGTGCCAGCTCACCAACATCAGGGTTGAGGAATGAGCAGTTCTTC. Translating it yields CASSPTSGLRNEQFF.

The chain couples TRBV4-3 to TRBJ2-1; 7 nucleotides line up with TRBD1. J lost 5 bases, V lost 0 bases, and 19 bases had no gene match. Germline V gene sequence: CDR1 LGHNA, CDR2 YSLEER. This CDR3 has 20 residues. The CDR3 nucleotides are TGCGCCAGCAGCCAAGAACCGATGACAGGGATAAACCCCACCGACAATGAGCAGTTCTTC. Translating it yields CASSQEPMTGINPTDNEQFF.

The sample holds one count of this clone. The chain links TRBV2 to TRBJ1-5; TRBD1 matches 9 bases. Losses at the gene ends were 3 bases for V and 3 bases for J; bases not matched to a gene: 6. CDR1 and CDR2 from the germline V gene are SNHLY and FYNNEI. This CDR3 is 16 amino acids long. Here the CDR3 reads CASSDLQGAFNQPQHF. The CDR3 bases are TGTGCCAGCAGTGACTTACAGGGGGCCTTCAATCAGCCCCAGCATTTT.

The chain recombines TRBV7-8 with TRBJ2-7; D remains ambiguous. The CDR3 is made up of 16 amino acids. V lost 2 bases to trimming and J lost 0 bases, with 14 bases between them. Germline CDR1 is SGHVS and CDR2 is FQNEAQ. This chain's CDR3 is CASSLRPWAGSYEQYF. CDR3 DNA sequence: TGTGCCAGCAGCTTAAGACCCTGGGCAGGCTCCTACGAGCAGTACTTC.

This chain uses TRBV9 with TRBJ1-2; D might be TRBD1 (5 bases). CDR1 SGDLS and CDR2 YYNGEE come from the germline V gene. The CDR3 covers 13 residues. Trimming took off 1 base at V and 8 bases at J, with 12 bases between the two ends. CDR3 in amino acids: CASSVILDSGYTF. As DNA, the CDR3 is TGTGCCAGCAGCGTAATTTTAGACAGCGGCTACACCTTC.

This chain joins TRBV7-3 and TRBJ1-1, with TRBD1 as a possible D gene (5 bases). This CDR3 comprises 14 residues. V shed 4 bases and J shed 6 bases, with 15 bases lying between them. Germline V lookup: CDR1 SGHTA, CDR2 FQGTGA. CDR3 DNA: TGTGCCAGCAGCTCGCGCGTACGGGGGGCTGAAGCTTTCTTT. Translating it yields CASSSRVRGAEAFF.

This clone was seen a single time. For the CDR3, the DNA is TGCGCCAGCAGCCACCGTTACAATGAGCAGTTCTTC. As protein: CASSHRYNEQFF. The rearrangement uses TRBV4-3 and TRBJ2-1, with D uncertain. With 3 bases removed from V and 4 bases from J, the gap between germline ends came to 4 bases. This CDR3 region has 12 residues. Germline V gene sequence: CDR1 LGHNA, CDR2 YSLEER.

CDR3 sequence reads: CASSLSGSYEQYF. DNA of the CDR3: TGTGCCAGCAGCTTAAGCGGTTCCTACGAGCAGTACTTC. The chain joins TRBV7-2 to TRBJ2-7, with a possible D match to TRBD2 (5 bases). There are 13 residues in the CDR3. V lost 2 bases and J lost 1, with 6 bases in between. Germline V gene sequence: CDR1 SGHTA, CDR2 FQGNSA.

The J gene is TRBJ2-7, the V gene TRBV7-2, with 8 bases identical to TRBD2. The CDR3 has 19 residues. Looked up from germline, CDR1 is SGHTA and CDR2 is FQGNSA. J gave up 0 bases and V 4 bases, and 17 bases lay outside the gene matches. The CDR3 is CASSSRRNSGATYSYEQYF. The CDR3 nucleotides read TGTGCCAGCAGCTCCCGCCGGAATAGCGGGGCCACCTACTCCTACGAGCAGTACTTC.

This chain links TRBV4-2 with TRBJ1-2, with 9 bases aligning to TRBD1. The junction had 4 bases not matched to a gene; V was cut back by 5 bases and J by 3 bases. The CDR3 is made up of 14 amino acids. Germline V lookup: CDR1 LGHNA, CDR2 YNFKEQ. CDR3 loop: CASSSGQGHYGYTF. The CDR3, as DNA: TGTGCCAGCAGCTCCGGACAGGGGCACTATGGCTACACCTTC.

This chain links TRBV7-2 with TRBJ2-7; no reliable D call. CDR1 is SGHTA, CDR2 FQGNSA, per germline. The CDR3 contains 11 residues. Trimming took off 2 bases at V and 11 bases at J, with 10 bases between the two ends. Here the CDR3 DNA reads TGTGCCAGCAGCTTAAGCGCGGAGAAGTACTTC. As protein: CASSLSAEKYF.

The chain links TRBV7-2 to TRBJ2-3; D perhaps matches TRBD2 (7 bases). V lost 0 bases and J lost 4, with 11 bases in between. CDR1 is SGHTA and CDR2 is FQGNSA in the germline V gene. The length of the CDR3 is 15 residues. The CDR3 nucleotides read TGTGCCAGCAGCTTAGCGGGGGGGCGCGCAGATACGCAGTATTTT. Amino acid sequence: CASSLAGGRADTQYF.

The chain links TRBV19 to TRBJ2-1, with a tentative D call TRBD2 (7 bases). CDR1 LNHDA and CDR2 SQIVND come from the germline V gene (reference sequence). The ends were cut back, 1 base at V and 9 bases at J, with 13 bases in the middle. The CDR3 runs to 14 residues. CDR3 in DNA: TGTGCCAGTAGTATAGTCTCAGGGGAGGGTGAGCAGTTCTTC. The encoded protein is CASSIVSGEGEQFF. The complete variable domain, with remaining parts taken from reference TRBV19 and TRBJ2-1, reads DGGITQSPKYLFRKEGQNVTLSCEQNLNHDAMYWYRQDPGQGLRLIYYSQIVNDFQKGDIAEGYSVSREKKESFPLTVTSAQKNPTAFYLCASSIVSGEGEQFFGPGTRLTVL.